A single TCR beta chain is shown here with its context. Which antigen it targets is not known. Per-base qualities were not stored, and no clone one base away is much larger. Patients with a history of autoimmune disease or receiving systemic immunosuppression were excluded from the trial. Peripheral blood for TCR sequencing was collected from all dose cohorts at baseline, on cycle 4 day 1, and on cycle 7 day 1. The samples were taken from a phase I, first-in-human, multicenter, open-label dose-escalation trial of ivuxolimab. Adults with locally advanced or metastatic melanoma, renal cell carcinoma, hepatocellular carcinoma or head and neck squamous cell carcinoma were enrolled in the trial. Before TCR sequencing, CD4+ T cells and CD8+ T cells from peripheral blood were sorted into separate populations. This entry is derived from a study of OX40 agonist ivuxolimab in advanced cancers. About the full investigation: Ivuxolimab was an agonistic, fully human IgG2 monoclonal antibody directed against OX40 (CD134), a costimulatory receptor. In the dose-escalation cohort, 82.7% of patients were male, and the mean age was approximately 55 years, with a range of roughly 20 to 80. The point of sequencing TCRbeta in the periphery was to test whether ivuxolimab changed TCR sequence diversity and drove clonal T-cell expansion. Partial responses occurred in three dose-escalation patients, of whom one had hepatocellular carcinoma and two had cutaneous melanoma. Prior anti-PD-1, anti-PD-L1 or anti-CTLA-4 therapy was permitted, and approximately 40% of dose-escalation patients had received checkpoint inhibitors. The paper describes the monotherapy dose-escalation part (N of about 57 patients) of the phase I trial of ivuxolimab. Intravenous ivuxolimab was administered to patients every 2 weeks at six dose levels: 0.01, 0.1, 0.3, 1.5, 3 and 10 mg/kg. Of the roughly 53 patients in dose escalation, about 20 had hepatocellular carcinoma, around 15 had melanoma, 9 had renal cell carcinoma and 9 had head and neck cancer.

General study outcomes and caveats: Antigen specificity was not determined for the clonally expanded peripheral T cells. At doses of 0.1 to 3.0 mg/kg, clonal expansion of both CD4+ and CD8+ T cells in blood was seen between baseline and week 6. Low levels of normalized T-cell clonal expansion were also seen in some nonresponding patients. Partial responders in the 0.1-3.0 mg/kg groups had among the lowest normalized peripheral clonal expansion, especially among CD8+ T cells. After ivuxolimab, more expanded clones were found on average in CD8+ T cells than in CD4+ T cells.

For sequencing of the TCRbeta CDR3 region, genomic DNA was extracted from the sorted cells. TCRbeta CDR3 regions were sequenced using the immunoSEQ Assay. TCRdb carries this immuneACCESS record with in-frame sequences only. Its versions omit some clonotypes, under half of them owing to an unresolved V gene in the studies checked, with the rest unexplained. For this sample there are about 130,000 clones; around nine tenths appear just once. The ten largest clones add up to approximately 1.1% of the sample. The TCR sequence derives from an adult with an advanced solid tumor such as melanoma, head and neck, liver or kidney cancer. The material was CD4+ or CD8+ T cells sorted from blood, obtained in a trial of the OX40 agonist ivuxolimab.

The DNA is TGTGCCAGCTCACCTCCGGGACTAGCGGGCAACACCGGGGAGCTGTTTTTT. Its protein is CASSPPGLAGNTGELFF. The chain is assembled from TRBV18 and TRBJ2-2; 12 middle bases align to TRBD2. Based on the germline V gene, the CDR1 and CDR2 sequences are KGHSH and LQKENI. The CDR3 sequence holds 17 residues, the cysteine and phenylalanine included. The CDR3 DNA has 51 bases and is translated from base 1. Ends trimmed: V by 3 bases, J by 2 bases; bases unmatched to a gene: 4.